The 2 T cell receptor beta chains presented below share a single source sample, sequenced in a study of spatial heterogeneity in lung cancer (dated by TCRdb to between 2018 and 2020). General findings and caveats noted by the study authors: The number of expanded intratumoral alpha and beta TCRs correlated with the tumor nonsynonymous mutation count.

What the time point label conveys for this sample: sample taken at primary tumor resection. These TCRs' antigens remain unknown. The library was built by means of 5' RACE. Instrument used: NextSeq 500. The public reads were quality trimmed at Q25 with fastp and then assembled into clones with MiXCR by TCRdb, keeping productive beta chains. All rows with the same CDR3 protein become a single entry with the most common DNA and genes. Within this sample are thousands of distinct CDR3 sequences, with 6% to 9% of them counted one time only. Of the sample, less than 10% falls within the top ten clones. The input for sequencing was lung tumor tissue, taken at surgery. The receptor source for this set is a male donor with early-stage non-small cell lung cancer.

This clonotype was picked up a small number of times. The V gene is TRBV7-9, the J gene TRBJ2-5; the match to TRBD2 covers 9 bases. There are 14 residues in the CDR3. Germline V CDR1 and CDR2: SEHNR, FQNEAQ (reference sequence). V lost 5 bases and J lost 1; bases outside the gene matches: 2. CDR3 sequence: CASSRGGVQETQYF. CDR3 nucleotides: TGTGCCAGCAGCCGCGGGGGGGTCCAAGAGACCCAGTACTTC.

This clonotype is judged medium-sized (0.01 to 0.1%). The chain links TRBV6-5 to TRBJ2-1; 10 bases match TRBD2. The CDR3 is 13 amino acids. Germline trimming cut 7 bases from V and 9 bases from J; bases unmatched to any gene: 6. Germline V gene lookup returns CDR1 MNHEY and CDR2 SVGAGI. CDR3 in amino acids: CASTRTSGGEQFF. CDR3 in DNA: TGTGCCAGCACCAGGACTAGCGGAGGTGAGCAGTTCTTC.